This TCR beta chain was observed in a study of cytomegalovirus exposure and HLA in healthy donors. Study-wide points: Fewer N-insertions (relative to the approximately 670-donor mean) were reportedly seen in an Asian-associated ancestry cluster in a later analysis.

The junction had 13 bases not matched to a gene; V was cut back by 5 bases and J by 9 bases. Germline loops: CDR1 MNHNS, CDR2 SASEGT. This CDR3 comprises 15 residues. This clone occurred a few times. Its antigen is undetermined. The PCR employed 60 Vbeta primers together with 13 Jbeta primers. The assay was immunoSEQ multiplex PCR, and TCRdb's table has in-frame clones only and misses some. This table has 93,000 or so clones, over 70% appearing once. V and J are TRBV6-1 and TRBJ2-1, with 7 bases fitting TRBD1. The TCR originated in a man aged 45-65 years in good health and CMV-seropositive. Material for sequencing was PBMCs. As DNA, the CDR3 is TGTGCCAGCAGTTCCCTTCCCTCGACAGGGACTGAGCAGTTCTTC. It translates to CASSSLPSTGTEQFF.